This T cell receptor (beta chain) is from a study of response to subunit inactivated influenza vaccine. Study-wide results and limits: The authors offered the suggestion that each seasonal influenza vaccination recruits few new T cells.

Many counts were recorded for this clonotype. No antigen is known for it. Germline values: CDR1 DFQATT, CDR2 SNEGSKA (reference sequence). This CDR3 has 14 amino acids. V shed 6 bases, J shed 5 bases, and the junction held 6 bases outside the gene matches. TCRdb re-called the RT-PCR reads with MiXCR, one entry per CDR3 protein. The data hold 150,000 to 200,000 distinct CDR3 sequences, with 7.5% to 10% observed a single time. The receptor comes from a man aged 50 to 60 who received an inactivated influenza vaccine. The genes are TRBV20-1 and TRBJ2-7; 14 nucleotides agree with TRBD2. The material was non-naive T cells sorted from PBMCs, obtained on the day of vaccination. The DNA for the CDR3 is TGCAGTGCCCCAGGACTAGCGGGAGGTGACGAGCAGTACTTC. Protein: CSAPGLAGGDEQYF.